These T cell receptor beta chains were read from a single sample in a study of metastatic and nonmetastatic thyroid tumors. TCRdb redid the clone calls on the PCR reads using MiXCR. The sample lists roughly 20,000 clones, roughly 18% seen once, with 2.5% to 3% in the top ten. The sample taken for sequencing was adjacent normal tissue. The origin of the receptors is a male donor with papillary thyroid cancer or a benign thyroid nodule (not recorded which). Some clones in this sample may be carry-over from other donors' samples. Both conserved end residues are part of each CDR3. D genes are given only for firm matches. A clone size is listed for some rows: how often the clone was seen (once, few, many), or a class if it is expanded.

many	TRBD1	TRBV7-9	TRBJ1-1	CASSHSSGGVREAFF	TGTGCCAGCAGTCATTCGTCAGGGGGCGTTCGGGAAGCTTTCTTT
NA	TRBD1	TRBV5-6	TRBJ2-7	CASRSRSGQQYEQYF	TGTGCCAGCAGGTCCCGCTCGGGACAGCAATACGAGCAGTACTTC
many	NA	TRBV27	TRBJ2-7	CASSSGTQFYEQYF	TGTGCCAGCAGTTCGGGGACACAATTCTACGAGCAGTACTTC
many	NA	TRBV2	TRBJ1-5	CASSYTQYSNQPQHF	TGTGCCAGCAGTTATACCCAGTATAGCAATCAGCCCCAGCATTTT
NA	NA	TRBV24-1	TRBJ2-4	CATSVSGKILYF	TGTGCCACCAGTGTTTCAGGGAAAATTCTGTACTTC
many	NA	TRBV30	TRBJ1-4	CAWSYLGLSNEKLFF	TGTGCCTGGAGTTATTTGGGACTGAGTAATGAAAAACTGTTTTTT
NA	NA	TRBV12-3/TRBV12-4	TRBJ2-2	CASSPRIAAGELFF	TGTGCCAGCAGTCCCCGGATAGCCGCTGGGGAGCTGTTTTTT
many	TRBD1	TRBV9	TRBJ1-6	CASSVTGQGGNSPLHF	TGTGCCAGCAGCGTAACGGGACAGGGTGGGAATTCACCCCTCCACTTT
many	NA	TRBV5-4	TRBJ2-1	CASSLGPSVGNEQFF	TGTGCCAGCAGCTTGGGGCCGAGCGTAGGCAATGAGCAGTTCTTC
medium-sized	NA	TRBV7-2	TRBJ1-6	CASSLDSPLHF	TGTGCCAGCAGCTTAGATTCACCCCTCCACTTT
NA	NA	TRBV10-3	TRBJ1-6	CAISEEFNSPLHF	TGTGCCATCAGTGAAGAGTTTAATTCACCCCTCCACTTT
many	NA	TRBV5-6	TRBJ2-1	CASSLTGVGYNEQFF	TGTGCCAGCAGCTTGACGGGAGTTGGATACAATGAGCAGTTCTTC
NA	NA	TRBV7-2	TRBJ2-5	CASSSLCGIRETQYF	TGTGCCAGCAGCTCCCTGTGCGGGATAAGAGAGACCCAGTACTTC
medium-sized	NA	TRBV27	TRBJ2-6	CASTHGTSGANVLTF	TGTGCCAGCACACATGGAACCTCTGGGGCCAACGTCCTGACTTTC
medium-sized	NA	TRBV11-2	TRBJ2-7	CASSLKIFYEQYF	TGTGCCAGCAGCTTAAAGATCTTCTACGAGCAGTACTTC
few	TRBD1	TRBV6-1	TRBJ2-2	CASREQGVNTGELFF	TGTGCCAGCAGGGAACAGGGGGTGAACACCGGGGAGCTGTTTTTT
NA	NA	TRBV11-3	TRBJ2-2	CASSLGLLNTGELFF	TGTGCCAGCAGCTTAGGACTTCTCAACACCGGGGAGCTGTTTTTT
many	NA	TRBV10-1	TRBJ1-1	CASSEVGSTEAFF	TGCGCCAGCAGTGAGGTAGGGAGCACTGAAGCTTTCTTT
NA	NA	TRBV5-6	TRBJ1-2	CACSPICGGYGYTF	TGTGCCTGCAGCCCCATTTGCGGGGGCTATGGCTACACCTTC
medium-sized	NA	TRBV28	TRBJ2-1	CASSWGRGAYNEQFF	TGTGCCAGCAGTTGGGGCAGGGGCGCCTACAATGAGCAGTTCTTC
NA	TRBD1	TRBV5-4	TRBJ2-7	CASSSGQGVSEQYF	TGTGCCAGCAGCTCCGGACAGGGGGTCTCCGAGCAGTACTTC
many	TRBD1	TRBV2	TRBJ1-1	CASSEVQGLNTEAFF	TGTGCCAGCAGTGAAGTACAGGGGTTGAACACTGAAGCTTTCTTT
many	NA	TRBV18	TRBJ1-6	CASSPFQGMGSPLHF	TGTGCCAGCTCACCCTTTCAGGGTATGGGATCACCCCTCCACTTT